The source of this TCR beta chain is a study of CD8 T cells in cerebrospinal fluid in Alzheimer's disease. TCRdb reprocessed the 10x single-cell sequencing reads and stores each CDR3 protein as one record, lacking DNA. Recorded for this sample: over 900 distinct CDR3 sequences. The germline V gene has CDR1 SNHLY and CDR2 FYNNEI. The length of the CDR3 is 12 residues. Broader study findings: Alzheimer's patients were not enriched for EBV-specific clones, which were not the most expanded.

Frequency places this clonotype as large. The antigen remains unidentified. This chain connects TRBV2 to TRBJ2-3; TCRdb picks TRBD2, but there is no DNA to check that call. Sequenced: cerebrospinal fluid. This TCR derives from a human donor with mild cognitive impairment. The CDR3 sequence: CASRPLANTQYF.